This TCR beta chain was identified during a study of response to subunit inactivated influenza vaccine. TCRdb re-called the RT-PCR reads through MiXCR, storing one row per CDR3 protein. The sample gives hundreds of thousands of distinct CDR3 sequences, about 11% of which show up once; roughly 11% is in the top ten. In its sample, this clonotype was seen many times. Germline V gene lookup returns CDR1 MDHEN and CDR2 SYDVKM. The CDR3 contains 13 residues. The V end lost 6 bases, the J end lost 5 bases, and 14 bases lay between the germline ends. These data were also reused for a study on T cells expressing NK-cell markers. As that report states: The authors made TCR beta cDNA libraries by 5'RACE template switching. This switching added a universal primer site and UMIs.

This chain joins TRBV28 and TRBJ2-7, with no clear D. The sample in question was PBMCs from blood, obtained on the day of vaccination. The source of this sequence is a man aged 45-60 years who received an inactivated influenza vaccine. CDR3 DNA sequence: TGTGCCAGCAGCCCTCCAGGACGGGACGAGCAGTACTTC. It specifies CASSPPGRDEQYF. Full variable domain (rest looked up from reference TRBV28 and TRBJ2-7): DVKVTQSSRYLVKRTGEKVFLECVQDMDHENMFWYRQDPGLGLRLIYFSYDVKMKEKGDIPEGYSVSREKKERFSLILESASTNQTSMYLCASSPPGRDEQYFGPGTRLTVT.